The rows below give T cell receptor beta chains drawn from one sample of a study of CD8 T cells in ankylosing spondylitis. TCRdb recomputed calls from the 5' RACE reads with MiXCR, one row per CDR3 protein. The sample includes around 450,000 distinct CDR3 sequences, 25% to 30% of them seen just once. The sequenced sample was blood, either unsorted or a sorted T cell fraction (not recorded which). Receptors were obtained from a male donor with ankylosing spondylitis. CDR3s leave out the opening cysteine and the closing phenylalanine or tryptophan.

>TRBV20-1|9
RGLALYEQY
>TRBV20-1|9
SWSVNTEAF
>TRBV14|13
ASSLYMRYQETQY
>TRBV7-6|13
ASSLSGTGLYEQY
>TRBV20-1|13
SARDEGQGSYEQY
>TRBV5-1|12
ASSLELARDTQY
>TRBV2|12
VSTGQGTRETQY
>TRBV20-1|12
SADTSGTYNEQF
>TRBV5-1|14
ASPVSLLAGTGELF
>TRBV20-1|14
SARNRLQATNEKLF
>TRBV20-1|11
SALTGGWETQY
>TRBV24-1|14
ATSDTGSSGANVLT
>TRBV7-2|13
ASSPRALSTDTQY
>TRBV15|11
ATSRAWGEEAF
>TRBV4-1|14
ASSQMTSPDTDTQY
>TRBV20-1|12
SARVTGEDEKLF
>TRBV7-2|15
ASSLVADPSNTGELF
>TRBV20-1|14
SARDPTGNMINEQF
>TRBV12-3/TRBV12-4|13
ASSPVRGSTDTQY
>TRBV5-6|10
ASQGANTEAF
>TRBV5-1|12
ASSFSAESYGYT
>TRBV20-1|11
SATTRVNTEAF
>TRBV7-2|10
ASSGQISPLH
>TRBV7-2|11
ASSLQAAYEQY
>TRBV9|10
ASSKGQETQY
>TRBV19|13
ASSPGNPNTGELF
>TRBV20-1|14
SARDYRTSAYNEQF
>TRBV28|11
ASSFSAGTEAF
>TRBV7-2|13
ASGQTGTNTGELF
>TRBV5-1|15
ASSLRPETIAKNIQY
>TRBV7-8|13
ASSLTSFSSYEQY
>TRBV20-1|14
SARDPLAGGQDTQY
>TRBV20-1|12
SAWADSRSYEQY
>TRBV27|13
ASRYRQGSTDTQY
>TRBV20-1|15
SARGGVRETNTDTQY
>TRBV5-1|10
ASSTDTYTQY
>TRBV20-1|8
SAGDYEQY
>TRBV20-1|13
SARDLSYSNQPQH
>TRBV11-3|14
ASSLGRDRGLDTQY
>TRBV11-3|15
ASSLGAGGGSTDTQY
>TRBV7-2|13
ASSHRLSSGNTIY
>TRBV24-1|14
ATSDTQSYPRNEQF
>TRBV20-1|13
SASPGLFIDQPQH
>TRBV25-1|12
ASSEFETRKTQY
>TRBV29-1|14
SVESVRGQGAEKLF
>TRBV10-3|11
AIGNTGLYGYT
>TRBV12-3/TRBV12-4|13
ASSTTGDGYTEAF
>TRBV30|11
AWSVGGLGEQF
>TRBV7-9|14
ASSLGRDGSYNEQF